This T cell receptor beta chain was recorded in a study of blood T cell repertoires in COVID-19. Study-level background: The study drew acute and convalescent COVID-19 samples from the United States, Italy and Spain.

Profiled with immunoSEQ multiplex PCR; TCRdb holds only in-frame clones, not every one. The profile shows some 150,000 clones, approximately 80% of them singletons. This CDR3 has 12 amino acids. Germline lookup yields CDR1 SNHLY and CDR2 FYNNEI. The V gene lost 7 bases and the J gene lost 2 bases, with 3 bases spanning the gap. This clonotype originated in a woman of 80 years or more with acute or convalescent COVID-19. The chain uses TRBV2 and TRBJ2-6, with no clear D. What was sequenced was peripheral blood. The CDR3 DNA sequence: TGTGCCAGCATCGCTGGGGCCAACGTCCTGACTTTC. It is translated as CASIAGANVLTF.